This TCR beta chain was identified in a study of cytomegalovirus exposure and HLA in healthy donors. Primers: 60 Vbeta forward and 13 Jbeta reverse. TCRdb's table, derived via immunoSEQ multiplex PCR, lists solely in-frame clones and lacks some. Counted here are under 200,000 clones, about 80% occurring once; the ten biggest clones make up 1%. About this clone itself: Its antigen is still unknown. The same CDR3 is also encoded by other DNA sequences in this sample.

Broader study findings: Per a prior analysis, the majority of TCR beta V segments were productive roughly 87% or roughly 30% of the time. CMV antigen specificity of three CMV-associated chains was confirmed in vitro. According to the study, 160 or so TCR beta chains were cytomegalovirus-associated.

The sample consisted of PBMCs. The TCR originated in a woman between 50 and 59 years old in good health and CMV-seropositive.

This CDR3 is CASRPGQGGQPQHF. The CDR3, as DNA: TGTGCCAGCAGACCCGGACAGGGTGGTCAGCCCCAGCATTTT. V usage is TRBV28 and J usage is TRBJ1-5, with 8 positions matching TRBD1. CDR3 length: 14 amino acids. V dropped 6 bases and J dropped 6; count of bases not matched to a gene: 7. CDR1 and CDR2 (germline): MDHEN, SYDVKM.